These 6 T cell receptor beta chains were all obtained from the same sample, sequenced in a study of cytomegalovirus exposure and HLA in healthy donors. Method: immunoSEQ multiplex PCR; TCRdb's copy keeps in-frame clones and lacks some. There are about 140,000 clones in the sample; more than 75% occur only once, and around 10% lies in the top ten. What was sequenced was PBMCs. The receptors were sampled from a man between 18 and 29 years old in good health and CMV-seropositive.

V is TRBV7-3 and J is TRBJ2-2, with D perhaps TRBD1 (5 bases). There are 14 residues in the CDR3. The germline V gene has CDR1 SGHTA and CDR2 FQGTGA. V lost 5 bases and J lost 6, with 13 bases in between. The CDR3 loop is CASSPIPGSGELFF. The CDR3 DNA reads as TGTGCCAGCAGCCCTATCCCAGGGTCCGGGGAGCTGTTTTTT.

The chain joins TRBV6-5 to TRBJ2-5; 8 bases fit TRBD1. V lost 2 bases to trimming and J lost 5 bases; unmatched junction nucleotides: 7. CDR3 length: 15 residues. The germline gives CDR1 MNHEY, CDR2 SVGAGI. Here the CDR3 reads CASSYTTGARETQYF. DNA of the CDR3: TGTGCCAGCAGTTACACGACAGGGGCGCGGGAGACCCAGTACTTC.

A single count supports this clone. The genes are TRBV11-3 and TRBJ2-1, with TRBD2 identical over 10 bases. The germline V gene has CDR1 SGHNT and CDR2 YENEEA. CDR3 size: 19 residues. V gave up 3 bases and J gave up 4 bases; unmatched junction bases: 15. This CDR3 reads CASSFTPGIAGGLYNEQFF. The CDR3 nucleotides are TGTGCCAGCAGCTTCACCCCGGGCATAGCGGGAGGTTTATACAATGAGCAGTTCTTC.

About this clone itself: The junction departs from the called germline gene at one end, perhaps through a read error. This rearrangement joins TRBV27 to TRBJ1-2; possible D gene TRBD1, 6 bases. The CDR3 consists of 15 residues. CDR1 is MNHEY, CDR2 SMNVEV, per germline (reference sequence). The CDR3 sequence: CASSLSRVGGDGYTF. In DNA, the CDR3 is TGTGCCAGCAGTCTATCCCGGGTAGGGGGAGATGGCTACACCTTC.

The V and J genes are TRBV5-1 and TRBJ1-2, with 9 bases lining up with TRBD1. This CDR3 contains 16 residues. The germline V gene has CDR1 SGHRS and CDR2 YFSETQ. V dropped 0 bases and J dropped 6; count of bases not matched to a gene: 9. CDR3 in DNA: TGCGCCAGCAGCTTGGCCACAGGGGGCGAATTTGATGGCTACACCTTC. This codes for CASSLATGGEFDGYTF.

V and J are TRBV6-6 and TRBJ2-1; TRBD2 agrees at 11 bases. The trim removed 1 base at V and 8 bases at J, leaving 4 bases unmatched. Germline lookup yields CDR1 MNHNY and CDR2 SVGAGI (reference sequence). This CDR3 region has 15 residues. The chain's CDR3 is CASSYFRTSGHEQFF. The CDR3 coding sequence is TGTGCCAGCAGTTACTTCCGGACTAGCGGGCATGAGCAGTTCTTC.